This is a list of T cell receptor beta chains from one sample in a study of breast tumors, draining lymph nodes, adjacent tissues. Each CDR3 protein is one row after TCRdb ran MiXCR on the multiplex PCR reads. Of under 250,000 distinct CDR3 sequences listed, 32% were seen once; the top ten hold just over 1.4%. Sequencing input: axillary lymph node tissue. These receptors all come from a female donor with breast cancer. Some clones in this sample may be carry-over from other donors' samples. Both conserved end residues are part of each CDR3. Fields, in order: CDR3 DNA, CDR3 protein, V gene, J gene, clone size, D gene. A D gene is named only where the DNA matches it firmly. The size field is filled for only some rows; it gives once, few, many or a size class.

DNA: TGTGCCAGCAGTAGCCAGGGGGCGCCAGAGACCCAGTGCTTC; CDR3: CASSSQGAPETQCF; V: TRBV12-3/TRBV12-4; J: TRBJ2-5; size: .; D: TRBD1
DNA: TGTGCCAGCAGCTTGATTGGGACCTCTTACAATGAGCAGTTCTTC; CDR3: CASSLIGTSYNEQFF; V: TRBV5-8; J: TRBJ2-1; size: many; D: .
DNA: TGTGCCAGCAGAGAGGGCCGAAGAGAGCAGTACTTC; CDR3: CASREGRREQYF; V: TRBV7-6; J: TRBJ2-7; size: once; D: .
DNA: TGTGCCAGCACCAGGACAGTGGGGCTGCAAGAGACCCAGTACTTC; CDR3: CASTRTVGLQETQYF; V: TRBV6-1; J: TRBJ2-5; size: .; D: .
DNA: TGTGCCAGCCTGACAGGGGGGCCCTACAATGAGCAGTTCTTC; CDR3: CASLTGGPYNEQFF; V: TRBV11-2; J: TRBJ2-1; size: many; D: TRBD1
DNA: TGTGCCTGGAGTGCGGGACTGGGGAATGAGCAGTTCTTC; CDR3: CAWSAGLGNEQFF; V: TRBV30; J: TRBJ2-1; size: many; D: .
DNA: TGTGCCAGCAGCTCCCGAGGGACAGAGTATAATTCACCCCTCCACTTT; CDR3: CASSSRGTEYNSPLHF; V: TRBV7-2; J: TRBJ1-6; size: .; D: TRBD1
DNA: TGTGCCAGCAGCCCTCATAGACTAGCGAACTCCTACGAGCAGTACTTC; CDR3: CASSPHRLANSYEQYF; V: TRBV11-2; J: TRBJ2-7; size: many; D: TRBD2
DNA: TGTGCCATCAGTGAGAGGTCAGACACCGGGGAGCTGTTTTTT; CDR3: CAISERSDTGELFF; V: TRBV10-3; J: TRBJ2-2; size: many; D: .
DNA: TGCAGTGCTGAAGGACTAGCGGGAGGGCAAGAGACCCAGTACTTC; CDR3: CSAEGLAGGQETQYF; V: TRBV20-1; J: TRBJ2-5; size: .; D: TRBD2
DNA: TGCAGTGCTCCTTGGGTGGGGGGAGGCTACACCTTC; CDR3: CSAPWVGGGYTF; V: TRBV20-1; J: TRBJ1-2; size: .; D: .
DNA: TGTGCCAGCAGGGGACAGGGAATTGGTCAGCCCCAGCATTTT; CDR3: CASRGQGIGQPQHF; V: TRBV12-3/TRBV12-4; J: TRBJ1-5; size: many; D: TRBD1
DNA: TGTGCCACCAGCAGCTTTAATGGCCTCCGCTCCTACGAGCAGTACTTC; CDR3: CATSSFNGLRSYEQYF; V: TRBV15; J: TRBJ2-7; size: .; D: .
DNA: TGTGCCAGCAACCACCTCCGGGCGCGGGGGGCGTTCGCGGATGAGCAGTTCTTC; CDR3: CASNHLRARGAFADEQFF; V: TRBV11-2; J: TRBJ2-1; size: .; D: TRBD2
DNA: TGTGCCAGCAGCTTAGCGGGAGAACGGACCTACGAGCAGTACTTC; CDR3: CASSLAGERTYEQYF; V: TRBV7-8; J: TRBJ2-7; size: many; D: .
DNA: TGTGCCAGCAGCCCCCACCCTGTTTCACTAGCGGATGAAAGGGATGAGCAGTTCTTC; CDR3: CASSPHPVSLADERDEQFF; V: TRBV9; J: TRBJ2-1; size: many; D: TRBD2
DNA: TGTGCCAGCAGCTCCCGACTAGCGGGGTCCTACAATGAGCAGTTCTTC; CDR3: CASSSRLAGSYNEQFF; V: TRBV9; J: TRBJ2-1; size: .; D: TRBD2
DNA: TGCGCCAGCAGCTTGGAGAAGTTGTACCAAGAGACCCAGTACTTC; CDR3: CASSLEKLYQETQYF; V: TRBV5-1; J: TRBJ2-5; size: many; D: .
DNA: TGTGCCAGCAGCTTAAACGGGATTGAGACCCAGTACTTC; CDR3: CASSLNGIETQYF; V: TRBV11-3; J: TRBJ2-5; size: many; D: .
DNA: TGTGCCAGCAGTCCCCCCCCTTCTAGCGGGATCACCAATGAGCAGTTCTTC; CDR3: CASSPPPSSGITNEQFF; V: TRBV12-3/TRBV12-4; J: TRBJ2-1; size: few; D: TRBD2
DNA: TGTGCCAGCAGCGACAGGGACTTCACTGGAAACACCATATATTTT; CDR3: CASSDRDFTGNTIYF; V: TRBV5-4; J: TRBJ1-3; size: many; D: TRBD1
DNA: TGTGCCAGCAGTACCAGACAGGGGGAGCTGTTTTTT; CDR3: CASSTRQGELFF; V: TRBV6-6; J: TRBJ2-2; size: .; D: .
DNA: TGCAGTGCTAGGCCCCCTAGCGGGAGGTCCCCCGGGGAGCTGTTTTTT; CDR3: CSARPPSGRSPGELFF; V: TRBV20-1; J: TRBJ2-2; size: many; D: TRBD2
DNA: TGTGCCACCAGAAAGTGGAGAAGGAGGAATGAGCAGTTCTTC; CDR3: CATRKWRRRNEQFF; V: TRBV24-1; J: TRBJ2-1; size: .; D: .
DNA: TGCAGTGCTAGAGCGGAAAGACAGCTAGTCTATGGCTACACCTTC; CDR3: CSARAERQLVYGYTF; V: TRBV20-1; J: TRBJ1-2; size: many; D: .
DNA: TGTGCCAGCAGCTTGGAGTCCCCAAAGAACACTGAAGCTTTCTTT; CDR3: CASSLESPKNTEAFF; V: TRBV5-5; J: TRBJ1-1; size: .; D: .
DNA: TGTGCCAGCAGCGCCAGGACAGGGGCCCCCTATGGCTACACCTTC; CDR3: CASSARTGAPYGYTF; V: TRBV28; J: TRBJ1-2; size: many; D: TRBD1
DNA: TGTGCCAGCAGCTTCCGGGACAGGGGGCGGGAGACCCAGCACTTC; CDR3: CASSFRDRGRETQHF; V: TRBV7-9; J: TRBJ2-5; size: .; D: TRBD1
DNA: TGTGCCTGGAGTGTACGGGTAGTACGTCTCTCCGAGCAGTACTTC; CDR3: CAWSVRVVRLSEQYF; V: TRBV30; J: TRBJ2-7; size: many; D: .
DNA: TGTGCCAGCAGTATAAACAGGGGAACACTAAGAGAGACCCAGTACTTC; CDR3: CASSINRGTLRETQYF; V: TRBV2; J: TRBJ2-5; size: .; D: TRBD1
DNA: TGCAGTGCTAGAGACTCGGGACAGAATACCTCACCCCTCCACTTT; CDR3: CSARDSGQNTSPLHF; V: TRBV20-1; J: TRBJ1-6; size: few; D: TRBD1
DNA: TGTGCCAGCAGCTTCGGTCGGCGGGATAGCAATCAGCCCCAGCATTTT; CDR3: CASSFGRRDSNQPQHF; V: TRBV11-3; J: TRBJ1-5; size: many; D: .
DNA: TGTGCCAGCAGGAGAGCCTCGCCGGGACCGTCTCTTGCAACTAATGAAAAACTGTTTTTT; CDR3: CASRRASPGPSLATNEKLFF; V: TRBV6-2/TRBV6-3; J: TRBJ1-4; size: many; D: .
DNA: TGTGCCTGGAGCCCCGGGAAGGGGAGGGAGCCCCAGCATTTT; CDR3: CAWSPGKGREPQHF; V: TRBV30; J: TRBJ1-5; size: many; D: .
DNA: TGTGCCAGCAGTGGGGCTAGCGTTTCCTACAATGAGCAGTTCTTC; CDR3: CASSGASVSYNEQFF; V: TRBV2; J: TRBJ2-1; size: many; D: .
DNA: TGTGCCAGCAGCTTAATCCAGGGCGGGGGCACAGATACGCAGTATTTT; CDR3: CASSLIQGGGTDTQYF; V: TRBV7-3; J: TRBJ2-3; size: many; D: .
DNA: TGTGCCAGCAGCTTAAGAGGGACAGGGATCGCAGATACGCAGTATTTT; CDR3: CASSLRGTGIADTQYF; V: TRBV7-2; J: TRBJ2-3; size: many; D: TRBD1
DNA: TGTGCCAGTAGTCACCCCAGGGGAGGGTCAGATACGCAGTATTTT; CDR3: CASSHPRGGSDTQYF; V: TRBV19; J: TRBJ2-3; size: many; D: .
DNA: TGTGCCAGCAGCTTGGGAGGGACAGGGAACACCGGGGAGCTGTTTTTT; CDR3: CASSLGGTGNTGELFF; V: TRBV5-4; J: TRBJ2-2; size: many; D: TRBD1
DNA: TGTGCCAGCAGCTTACTAGCGCCTCTTAGATTGGGCACAGATACGCAGTATTTT; CDR3: CASSLLAPLRLGTDTQYF; V: TRBV13; J: TRBJ2-3; size: many; D: .
DNA: TGTGCCAGCAGTTTAGACAGGGTCGACGAGCAGTACTTC; CDR3: CASSLDRVDEQYF; V: TRBV12-3/TRBV12-4; J: TRBJ2-7; size: many; D: .
DNA: TGCAGTGCTTGGGCAGATGAAAAACTGTTTTTT; CDR3: CSAWADEKLFF; V: TRBV20-1; J: TRBJ1-4; size: many; D: .
DNA: TGTGCCAGCAGCTTAGGCCTTGGGGCCCGAGGGCAAGAGACCCAGTACTTC; CDR3: CASSLGLGARGQETQYF; V: TRBV13; J: TRBJ2-5; size: .; D: .
DNA: TGTGCCAGCAGTTTATTGGGGGCCCAAGAGACCCAGTACTTC; CDR3: CASSLLGAQETQYF; V: TRBV27; J: TRBJ2-5; size: many; D: .
DNA: TGCAGTGTTCTAGCGGGAGTGCAAAACATTCAGTACTTC; CDR3: CSVLAGVQNIQYF; V: TRBV20-1; J: TRBJ2-4; size: many; D: TRBD2
DNA: TGTGCCAGCAGCTTAGGGGACAGGGGGCGCCTCCTCGCTCGAGAGCAGTACTTC; CDR3: CASSLGDRGRLLAREQYF; V: TRBV11-2; J: TRBJ2-7; size: many; D: TRBD1
DNA: TGTGCCAGCAGTCACTTTTCGCCAACCCGATTATCCTACGAGCAGTACTTC; CDR3: CASSHFSPTRLSYEQYF; V: TRBV6-5; J: TRBJ2-7; size: many; D: .
DNA: TGCGCCAGCAGCCGTGAGGGGAGCCGGGGGGAGACCCAGTACTTC; CDR3: CASSREGSRGETQYF; V: TRBV5-1; J: TRBJ2-5; size: .; D: .
DNA: TGTGCCAGCAGTTTCCTGACCCGCGGGACAGGTGGCATTCAGTACTTC; CDR3: CASSFLTRGTGGIQYF; V: TRBV12-3/TRBV12-4; J: TRBJ2-4; size: few; D: TRBD1
DNA: TGTGCCAGCAGTCAGAGCGGGAGGCAGAGCTCCTACGAGCAGTACTTC; CDR3: CASSQSGRQSSYEQYF; V: TRBV6-2/TRBV6-3; J: TRBJ2-7; size: .; D: TRBD2
DNA: TGCAGTGCTAGAGTTAACAGTAACTATGGCTACACCTTC; CDR3: CSARVNSNYGYTF; V: TRBV20-1; J: TRBJ1-2; size: many; D: .